This T cell receptor beta chain was captured in a study of blood T cell repertoires in COVID-19. As for the study in general: T cells, B-cell-depleted T cells, or PBMCs supplied cDNA or gDNA.

Profiling relied on immunoSEQ multiplex PCR, and the TCRdb table lists in-frame clones only, not all of them. Counted here are hundreds of thousands of clones, more than 85% occurring once; the ten biggest clones make up about 2.9%. From germline, CDR1 is LGHDT and CDR2 YNNKEL (reference sequence). The CDR3 spans 14 residues. The V end was cut by 1 base, the J end by 3 bases, with 10 bases between. This TCR derives from a man aged 60 to 69 with acute or convalescent COVID-19. Input material: peripheral blood. The V call is TRBV3-1 (or the pseudogene TRBV3-2), the J call TRBJ2-7; D is perhaps TRBD1 (6 bases). The CDR3 spells CASSQGHRVYEQYF. CDR3 nucleotide sequence: TGTGCCAGCAGCCAAGGGCACAGGGTCTACGAGCAGTACTTC.